Below are 9 T cell receptor beta chains sequenced from a single sample in a study of blood T cell repertoires in COVID-19. Only in-frame clones appear in the TCRdb table, and some are missing; sequencing was by immunoSEQ multiplex PCR. The sample lists over 200,000 clones; around 88% were seen once. Specimen: PBMCs or T cells enriched from blood (not recorded which). The receptors stem from a woman in her thirties who had been exposed to COVID-19.

The chain links TRBV11-3 to TRBJ2-3; possible D gene TRBD1, 5 bases. This CDR3 is built from 12 residues. V lost 5 bases, J lost 5 bases, and 8 bases lay in between. CDR1 is SGHNT, CDR2 YENEEA, per germline. The CDR3 loop is CASSPTGDTQYF. In DNA form, the CDR3 reads TGTGCCAGCAGCCCAACAGGAGATACGCAGTATTTT.

V gene TRBV2 combines with J gene TRBJ2-7; possibly TRBD1 for D (6 bases). This CDR3 contains 12 residues. Germline CDR1 SNHLY, CDR2 FYNNEI. Trimming took 10 bases from V and 6 from J, leaving 16 bases between them. The chain's CDR3 is CATGVGPAEQYF. The CDR3 DNA is TGTGCCACAGGGGTAGGGCCGGCCGAGCAGTACTTC.

The genes are TRBV7-9 and TRBJ1-4, with 7 nucleotides matching TRBD1. The CDR3 runs 15 residues. Looked up from germline, CDR1 is SEHNR and CDR2 is FQNEAQ (reference sequence). V lost 5 bases and J lost 0; bases outside the gene matches: 3. The CDR3 DNA sequence: TGTGCCAGCAGCATTGGACAGGCAACTAATGAAAAACTGTTTTTT. Translation gives CASSIGQATNEKLFF.

This chain connects TRBV6-1 to TRBJ2-3; weak D call: TRBD1 (6 bases). The germline CDR1 and CDR2 sequences are MNHNS and SASEGT. Trimming pared 2 bases from V and 2 bases from J, leaving 14 bases between. This CDR3 is built from 16 residues. The CDR3 loop is CASSERRQGITDTQYF. The CDR3 DNA reads as TGTGCCAGCAGTGAAAGACGTCAGGGGATCACAGATACGCAGTATTTT.

The DNA for the CDR3 is TGTGCCAGCAGCAAAGCTCGGTACTACGAGCAGTACTTC. This translates into CASSKARYYEQYF. This chain uses TRBV21-1 with TRBJ2-7; no check of the table's D call, TRBD2, against the DNA was made. TRBV21-1 has pseudogene status. The CDR3 contains 13 residues.

V and J are TRBV27 and TRBJ1-1, with D perhaps matching TRBD1 (5 bases). Trimming stripped 6 bases from V and 4 bases from J, with 12 bases between. This CDR3 has 13 residues. CDR1 MNHEY and CDR2 SMNVEV come from the germline V gene (reference sequence). In DNA, the CDR3 is TGTGCCAGCAGCCCAGGGCGGGGCACTGAAGCTTTCTTT. It codes for CASSPGRGTEAFF.

This chain joins TRBV3-1 (or the pseudogene TRBV3-2) and TRBJ1-2; 8 nucleotides match TRBD1. Germline assignment: CDR1 LGHDT and CDR2 YNNKEL (reference sequence). V shed 4 bases and J 0 bases; nucleotides not matched to a gene: 4. The CDR3 contains 15 residues. Written as DNA, the CDR3 is TGTGCCAGCAGCCTGGGACAGGCGGCTAACTATGGCTACACCTTC. Protein: CASSLGQAANYGYTF.

This chain uses TRBV19 with TRBJ1-5; 9 nucleotides line up with TRBD1. The CDR3 extends over 15 amino acids. The germline V gene has CDR1 LNHDA and CDR2 SQIVND (reference sequence). With V trimmed by 6 bases and J by 3 bases, 6 bases remained unmatched. In DNA form, the CDR3 reads TGTGCCAGTAGATCTTGGACAGGGGACAATCAGCCCCAGCATTTT. Amino acid sequence: CASRSWTGDNQPQHF. Full variable domain (rest looked up from reference TRBV19 and TRBJ1-5): DGGITQSPKYLFRKEGQNVTLSCEQNLNHDAMYWYRQDPGQGLRLIYYSQIVNDFQKGDIAEGYSVSREKKESFPLTVTSAQKNPTAFYLCASRSWTGDNQPQHFGDGTRLSIL.

The chain links TRBV19 to TRBJ1-5, with 7 bases lining up with TRBD1. Trimming at V came to 5 bases and at J to 4 bases, leaving 5 bases not matched to a gene. The germline V gene encodes CDR1 LNHDA and CDR2 SQIVND (reference sequence). This CDR3 region has 14 residues. The CDR3 region has the DNA TGTGCCAGTAGTCCCGGGACAGTTAATCAGCCCCAGCATTTT. As protein: CASSPGTVNQPQHF.